One sample yielded the 14 T cell receptor beta chains listed below, sequenced in a study of human T cells and chemical hapten exposure. MiXCR was run by TCRdb on the RACE reads, yielding one entry per CDR3 protein. Among some 250,000 distinct CDR3 sequences listed, about 7.7% were seen once. Indicated time point: pre-sensitization, week 0. Treatment here: therapeutic diphenylcyclopropenone sensitization with weekly scalp DPC. Source: whole blood, taken in connection with sensitization to the hapten diphenylcyclopropenone (DPC). The receptors originated from a man between 18 and 35 years old with alopecia areata. Some clones in this sample may be carry-over from other donors' samples.

This clonotype showed up many times. The chain joins TRBV20-1 to TRBJ2-7; D tentatively fits TRBD1 or TRBD2 (5 bases each). CDR1 DFQATT and CDR2 SNEGSKA come from the germline V gene (reference sequence). Trimming stripped 1 base from V and 2 bases from J, with 15 bases between. The CDR3 runs 15 residues. CDR3 region: CSARGAAGDAYEQYV. The CDR3, as DNA: TGCAGTGCTAGAGGTGCGGCTGGGGACGCCTACGAGCAGTACGTC.

The chain recombines TRBV11-2 with TRBJ2-2; 8 bases map to TRBD1. The CDR3 is made up of 15 amino acids. Germline loops: CDR1 SGHAT, CDR2 FQNNGV. Trimming removed 5 bases from V and 5 bases from J; junction bases left unmatched: 7. For the CDR3, the DNA is TGTGCCAGCAGCAGGACAGGGATAGAGACCGGGGAGCTGTTTTTT. Protein sequence: CASSRTGIETGELFF.

The rearrangement uses TRBV12-3 or TRBV12-4 and TRBJ2-5, with D tentatively TRBD2 (6 bases). The CDR3 runs 13 residues. V was cut by 8 bases and J by 1 base, with 11 bases left in between. The CDR3 nucleotides read TGTGCCAGCCGGGCGGGGCCCCAAGAGACCCAGTACTTC. Protein sequence: CASRAGPQETQYF.

V usage is TRBV10-1 and J usage is TRBJ2-3; 9 positions match TRBD2. CDR3 length: 14 amino acids. V was clipped by 7 bases and J by 6 bases; unmatched bases: 8. Germline V CDR1 and CDR2: WNHNN, SYGVQD (reference sequence). The CDR3 reads CASTPGLASDTQYF. CDR3 in DNA: TGCGCCAGCACCCCGGGACTAGCATCCGATACGCAGTATTTT.

The sample holds many counts of this clonotype. The chain carries TRBV7-8 and TRBJ2-2; 7 nucleotides align to TRBD1. Germline assignment: CDR1 SGHVS and CDR2 FQNEAQ. This CDR3 is 15 amino acids long. V dropped 5 bases and J dropped 5; count of bases not matched to a gene: 8. The CDR3 DNA is TGTGCCAGCAGCCAAGACAGGGTTGGGACCGGGGAGCTGTTTTTT. Its translation is CASSQDRVGTGELFF.

This clonotype was found a few times. The J gene is TRBJ2-5, the V gene TRBV12-3 or TRBV12-4; 10 bases map to TRBD1. The V gene end was trimmed by 5 bases and the J gene end by 5 bases; junction bases not matched to a gene: 8. The length of the CDR3 is 15 residues. The CDR3, as DNA: TGTGCCAGCAGTCCGGAGACAGGGGGCTTTGAGACCCAGTACTTC. Translation gives CASSPETGGFETQYF.

The table lists this clonotype with many counts. The V gene is TRBV12-3 or TRBV12-4, the J gene TRBJ2-4; 7 bases line up with TRBD1. V was pared by 5 bases and J by 3 bases, with 1 base of the junction left unmatched. This CDR3 spans 13 amino acids. This CDR3 is CASSGQVKNIQYF. The CDR3 DNA reads as TGTGCCAGCAGTGGACAGGTCAAAAACATTCAGTACTTC.

There are many counts of this clonotype. The chain recombines TRBV6-1 with TRBJ1-1; D possibly corresponds to TRBD1 (6 bases). The CDR3 consists of 14 residues. CDR1 and CDR2 from the germline V gene are MNHNS and SASEGT. Deletions cut 3 bases from V and 5 bases from J, with 13 bases between. The CDR3 bases are TGTGCCAGCAGTGATTCAGGGGTAGGAACTGAAGCTTTCTTT. It is translated as CASSDSGVGTEAFF.

This clonotype was seen repeatedly, ten times or more. The V call is TRBV6-5, the J call TRBJ2-3; D is ambiguous. The germline CDR1 and CDR2 sequences are MNHEY and SVGAGI. V dropped 6 bases and J dropped 4 bases, with 17 bases sitting between them. CDR3 length: 15 residues. CDR3 DNA: TGTGCCAGCAGACACGCCCAGGCGCCAGCAGATACGCAGTATTTT. Its protein product is CASRHAQAPADTQYF.

The rearrangement joins TRBV12-5 to TRBJ2-7; D is unresolved. V was pared by 1 base and J by 3 bases, with 4 bases between. The germline CDR1 and CDR2 sequences are LGHNT and FRNRAP. This CDR3 is 12 amino acids long. The CDR3, as DNA: TGTGCTAGTGGTTTGGGAGGCTACGAGCAGTACTTC. Translated, it gives CASGLGGYEQYF.

At least ten counts were recorded for this clonotype. The chain has TRBV5-1 and TRBJ2-3, with 14 bases that match TRBD2. Unmatched junction bases numbered 2, after V lost 3 bases and J lost 2 bases. The germline V gene encodes CDR1 SGHRS and CDR2 YFSETQ. The CDR3 has 16 residues. This chain's CDR3 is CASSSGLAGATDTQYF. CDR3 nucleotides: TGCGCCAGCAGCTCGGGACTAGCGGGGGCCACAGATACGCAGTATTTT.

The chain carries TRBV29-1 and TRBJ2-7, with TRBD1 as a possible D gene (6 bases). The CDR3 is 12 residues long. Germline V lookup: CDR1 SQVTM, CDR2 ANQGSEA. V was clipped by 3 bases and J by 5 bases, with 11 bases between them. DNA of the CDR3: TGCAGCGTTGAGTACCAGGGGAACGAGCAGTACTTC. Translated: CSVEYQGNEQYF.

The sample holds a few counts of this clonotype. V is TRBV7-3 and J is TRBJ2-2; no clear D. The CDR3 has 12 residues. Trimming removed 5 bases from V and 6 bases from J, with 7 bases in between. CDR1 is SGHTA and CDR2 is FQGTGA in the germline V gene. CDR3 sequence reads: CASSPRAGELFF. The DNA of the CDR3 is TGTGCCAGCAGCCCACGAGCCGGGGAGCTGTTTTTT.

This clonotype was found many times. The chain combines TRBV28 with TRBJ2-7; 10 bases align to TRBD1. Trimming at V came to 3 bases and at J to 6 bases, leaving 5 bases not matched to a gene. This CDR3 contains 14 residues. Germline CDR1 MDHEN, CDR2 SYDVKM. CDR3 in DNA: TGTGCCAGCAGTTTGACAGGGGGCCGGTTCGAGCAGTACTTC. Protein product: CASSLTGGRFEQYF.